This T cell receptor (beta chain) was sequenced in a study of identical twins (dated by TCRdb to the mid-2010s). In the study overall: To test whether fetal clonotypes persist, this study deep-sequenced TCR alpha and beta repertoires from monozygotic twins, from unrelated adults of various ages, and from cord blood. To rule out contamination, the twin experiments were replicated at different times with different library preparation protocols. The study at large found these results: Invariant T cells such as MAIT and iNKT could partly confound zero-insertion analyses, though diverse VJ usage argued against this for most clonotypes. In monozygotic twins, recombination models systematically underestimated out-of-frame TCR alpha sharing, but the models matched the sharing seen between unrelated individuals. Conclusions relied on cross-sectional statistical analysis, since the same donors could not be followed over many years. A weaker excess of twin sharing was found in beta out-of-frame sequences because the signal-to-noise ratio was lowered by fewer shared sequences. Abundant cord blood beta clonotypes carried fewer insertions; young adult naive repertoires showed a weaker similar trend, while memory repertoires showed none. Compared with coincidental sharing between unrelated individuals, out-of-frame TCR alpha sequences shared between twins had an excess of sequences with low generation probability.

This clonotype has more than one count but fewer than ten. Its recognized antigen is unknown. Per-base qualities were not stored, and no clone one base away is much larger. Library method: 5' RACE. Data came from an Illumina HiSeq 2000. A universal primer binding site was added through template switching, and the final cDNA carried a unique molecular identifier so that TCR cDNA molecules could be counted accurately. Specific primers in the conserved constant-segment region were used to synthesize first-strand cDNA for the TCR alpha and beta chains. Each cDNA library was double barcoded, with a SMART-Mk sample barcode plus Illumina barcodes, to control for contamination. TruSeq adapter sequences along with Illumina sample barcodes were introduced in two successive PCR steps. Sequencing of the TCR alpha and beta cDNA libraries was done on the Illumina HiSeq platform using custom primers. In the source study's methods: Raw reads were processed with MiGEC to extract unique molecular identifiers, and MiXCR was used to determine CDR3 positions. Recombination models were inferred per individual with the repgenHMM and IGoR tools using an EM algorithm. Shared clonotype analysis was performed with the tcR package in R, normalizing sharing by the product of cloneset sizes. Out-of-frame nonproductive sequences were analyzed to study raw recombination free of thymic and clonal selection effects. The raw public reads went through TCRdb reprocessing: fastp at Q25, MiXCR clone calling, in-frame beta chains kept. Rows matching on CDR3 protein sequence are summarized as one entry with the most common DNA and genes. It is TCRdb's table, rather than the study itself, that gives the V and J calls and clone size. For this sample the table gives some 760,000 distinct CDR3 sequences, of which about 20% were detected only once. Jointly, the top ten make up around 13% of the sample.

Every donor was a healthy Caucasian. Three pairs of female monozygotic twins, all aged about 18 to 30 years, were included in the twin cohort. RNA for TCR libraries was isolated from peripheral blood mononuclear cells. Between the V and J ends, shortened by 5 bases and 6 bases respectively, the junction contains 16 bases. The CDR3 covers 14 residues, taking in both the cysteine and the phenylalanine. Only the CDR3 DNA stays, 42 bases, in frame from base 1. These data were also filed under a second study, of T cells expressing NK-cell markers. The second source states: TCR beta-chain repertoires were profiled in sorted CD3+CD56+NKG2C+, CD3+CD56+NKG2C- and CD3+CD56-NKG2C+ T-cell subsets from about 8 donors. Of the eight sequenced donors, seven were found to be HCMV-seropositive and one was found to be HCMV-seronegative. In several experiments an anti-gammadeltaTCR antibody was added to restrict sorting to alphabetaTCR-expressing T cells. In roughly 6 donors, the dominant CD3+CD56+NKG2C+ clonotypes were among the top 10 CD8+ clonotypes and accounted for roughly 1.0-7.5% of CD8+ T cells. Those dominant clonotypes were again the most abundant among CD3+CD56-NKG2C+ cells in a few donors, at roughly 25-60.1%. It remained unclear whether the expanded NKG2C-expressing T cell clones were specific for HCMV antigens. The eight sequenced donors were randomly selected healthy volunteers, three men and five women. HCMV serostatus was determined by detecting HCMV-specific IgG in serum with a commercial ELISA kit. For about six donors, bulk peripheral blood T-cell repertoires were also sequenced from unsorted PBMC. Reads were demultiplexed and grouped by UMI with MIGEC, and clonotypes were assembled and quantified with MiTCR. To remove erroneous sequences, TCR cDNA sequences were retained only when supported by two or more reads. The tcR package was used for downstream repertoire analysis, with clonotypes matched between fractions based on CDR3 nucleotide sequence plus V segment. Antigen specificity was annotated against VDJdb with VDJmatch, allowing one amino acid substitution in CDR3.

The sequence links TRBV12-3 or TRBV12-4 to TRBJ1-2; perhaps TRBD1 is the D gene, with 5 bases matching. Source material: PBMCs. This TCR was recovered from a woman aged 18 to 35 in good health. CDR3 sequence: CASSVGGTGDGYTF. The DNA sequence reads TGTGCCAGCAGTGTCGGGGGTACCGGGGATGGCTACACCTTC.